This T cell receptor beta chain emerged from a study of cytomegalovirus exposure and HLA in healthy donors. The PCR contained 60 Vbeta and 13 Jbeta primers. Produced via immunoSEQ multiplex PCR; TCRdb's table is partial and in-frame only. The data show around 140,000 clones, over 70% seen once. Sequencing was carried out using PBMCs. The receptor's source is a woman aged 40 to 55 in good health and CMV-seronegative.

The CDR3 reads CAISEGTGLRGEQYF. In nucleotides, the CDR3 is TGTGCCATCAGTGAGGGGACAGGGCTCAGGGGAGAGCAGTACTTC. The rearrangement joins TRBV10-3 to TRBJ2-7; TRBD1 aligns across 9 bases. The V gene end was trimmed by 2 bases and the J gene end by 7 bases; junction bases not matched to a gene: 9. This CDR3 region has 15 residues. Germline CDR1 ENHRY, CDR2 SYGVKD.